These 2 T cell receptor beta chains originate from one sample sequenced in a study of shared T cell receptors in the human thymus (dated by TCRdb to the early 2020s). Libraries were constructed by the immunoSEQ multiplex PCR assay. The table comes from immuneACCESS by way of TCRdb, which keeps in-frame sequences with V and J called. Part of the clones is missing from these tables; in studies checked, under half for an unresolved V gene and the rest for unknown reasons. This sample is represented by hundreds of thousands of clones; approximately 88% of them were singletons. Of the sample, roughly 0.0097% is held by the ten largest clones. The same data also went into a second study, on human thymus T cells.

Sequencing was done on a sample of thymocytes. These receptors were obtained from a boy under three years old with a congenital heart defect. Donor details come from another sample of the same person, matched by shared clones.

The chain carries TRBV30 and TRBJ1-3; D is possibly TRBD1 (6 bases). V shed 3 bases and J shed 2 bases, with 17 bases lying between them. This CDR3 has 16 residues. Looked up from germline, CDR1 is GTSNPN and CDR2 is SVGIG (reference sequence). This CDR3 reads CAWRVTGITAGNTIYF. The CDR3 coding sequence is TGTGCCTGGAGGGTGACAGGAATAACTGCTGGAAACACCATATATTTT.

The genes are TRBV7-2 and TRBJ2-5; 8 nucleotides match TRBD2. CDR3 length: 16 residues. The germline CDR1 and CDR2 sequences are SGHTA and FQGNSA. V lost 1 base and J lost 0; bases outside the gene matches: 4. The DNA for the CDR3 is TGTGCCAGCAGCTTAGTCGTAGCGGGGTACCAAGAGACCCAGTACTTC. Its translation: CASSLVVAGYQETQYF.